These 18 T cell receptor beta chains originate from one sample sequenced in a study of control samples from healthy donors and cancer patients. The assay was immunoSEQ multiplex PCR, and TCRdb's table has in-frame clones only and misses some. Of approximately 93,000 clones in the sample, about 88% were seen once. The sequenced sample was PBMCs. The receptors here all came from a woman aged 45 to 65 with colorectal cancer.

This clone was detected only once. The chain carries TRBV12-3 or TRBV12-4 and TRBJ1-1; D not resolved. This CDR3 is 12 amino acids long. V shed 1 base and J shed 5 bases, with 5 bases lying between them. CDR3 loop: CASSLGWTEAFF. In DNA form, the CDR3 reads TGTGCCAGCAGTTTAGGGTGGACTGAAGCTTTCTTT.

J is TRBJ1-5 and V is TRBV10-3; TRBD1 is a possible D gene (6 bases). CDR1 and CDR2 from the germline V gene are ENHRY and SYGVKD. V was cut by 11 bases and J by 1 base, with 12 bases left in between. The CDR3 sequence is 13 residues long. The chain's CDR3 is CAARGESNQPQHF. Here the CDR3 DNA reads TGTGCCGCCAGGGGTGAAAGCAATCAGCCCCAGCATTTT.

This sequence joins TRBV19 and TRBJ1-1; 9 bases are shared with TRBD1. Per the germline V gene, CDR1 is LNHDA and CDR2 is SQIVND (reference sequence). This CDR3 has 15 amino acids. J was trimmed by 5 bases and V by 10 bases; bases with no gene match: 14. The CDR3: CATHLTGGAGTEAFF. The CDR3 nucleotides are TGTGCCACCCACCTCACAGGGGGCGCAGGGACTGAAGCTTTCTTT.

This chain joins TRBV27 and TRBJ1-4; 7 bases map to TRBD1. This CDR3 contains 14 residues. Germline loops: CDR1 MNHEY, CDR2 SMNVEV (reference sequence). V was pared by 5 bases and J by 5 bases, with 5 bases of the junction left unmatched. This CDR3 is CASSPTGLNEKLFF. In DNA form, the CDR3 reads TGTGCCAGCAGTCCGACAGGGTTGAATGAAAAACTGTTTTTT.

The rearrangement uses TRBV20-1 and TRBJ2-1; 10 nucleotides line up with TRBD2. V lost 5 bases, J lost 7 bases, and 8 bases stayed unmatched. The CDR3 contains 14 residues. CDR1 is DFQATT, CDR2 SNEGSKA, per germline (reference sequence). In DNA form, the CDR3 reads TGCAGTGCTGGTGGGACTAGCGCCGGAAATGAGCAGTTCTTC. Its translation is CSAGGTSAGNEQFF.

V usage is TRBV19 and J usage is TRBJ1-1; 7 bases are shared with TRBD1. This CDR3 spans 14 amino acids. The trim removed 5 bases at V and 1 base at J, leaving 4 bases unmatched. Germline CDR1 reads LNHDA; CDR2 reads SQIVND (reference sequence). The CDR3 spells CASSARQGNTEAFF. The CDR3 DNA follows: TGTGCCAGTAGTGCCCGACAGGGGAACACTGAAGCTTTCTTT.

V is TRBV6-2 or TRBV6-3 and J is TRBJ2-1; 7 bases fit TRBD2. The length of the CDR3 is 16 residues. Germline V lookup: CDR1 MNHEY, CDR2 SVGEGT. J gave up 7 bases and V 2 bases, and 11 bases lay outside the gene matches. Here the CDR3 DNA reads TGTGCCAGCAGTTACGATATTAGCGGGTTCGGGAATGAGCAGTTCTTC. Amino acid sequence: CASSYDISGFGNEQFF.

The chain employs TRBV2 and TRBJ1-2; D remains unclear. There are 13 residues in the CDR3. The germline CDR1 and CDR2 sequences are SNHLY and FYNNEI. V was cut by 2 bases and J by 7 bases, with 11 bases left in between. The CDR3 nucleotides read TGTGCCAGCAGTGAATTGGACCCTCTTGGCTACACCTTC. Its protein is CASSELDPLGYTF.

This clone was counted a single time. The chain has TRBV4-1 and TRBJ1-2; D not resolved. Trimming shortened V by 0 bases and J by 2 bases, and 10 bases separated the two germline ends. Germline CDR1 reads MGHRA; CDR2 reads YSYEKL. The CDR3 is 15 residues long. The CDR3 coding sequence is TGCGCCAGCAGCCAAGAAGCAGGAACCAACTATGGCTACACCTTC. As protein: CASSQEAGTNYGYTF.

The chain links TRBV6-5 to TRBJ1-3; D call uncertain. This CDR3 is built from 15 residues. The germline V and J ends were trimmed by 5 bases and 0 bases, with 11 bases remaining between them. Germline V gene sequence: CDR1 MNHEY, CDR2 SVGAGI. CDR3 in amino acids: CASSRAAFSGNTIYF. The CDR3 DNA follows: TGTGCCAGCAGTAGGGCGGCCTTCTCTGGAAACACCATATATTTT.

The CDR3 protein is CASSSGQGKEKLFF. The DNA for the CDR3 is TGTGCCAGCAGCTCGGGACAGGGAAAGGAAAAACTGTTTTTT. The chain couples TRBV7-9 to TRBJ1-4, with 9 bases that match TRBD1. V trimming: 4 bases; J trimming: 8 bases; junction bases outside the gene matches: 5. This CDR3 is 14 amino acids long. Germline CDR1 and CDR2: SEHNR and FQNEAQ (reference sequence).

The chain combines TRBV6-6 with TRBJ1-5; TRBD1 agrees at 8 bases. CDR1 is MNHNY, CDR2 SVGAGI, per germline (reference sequence). This CDR3 contains 13 residues. The V segment lost 5 bases and the J segment 7 bases; nucleotides outside the gene matches: 4. The CDR3: CASSPGGVQPQHF. The CDR3 bases are TGTGCCAGCAGTCCAGGGGGCGTGCAGCCCCAGCATTTT.

CDR3 loop: CASSQTIGTSFHEQYV. Here the CDR3 DNA reads TGTGCCAGCAGCCAAACAATAGGGACTAGCTTTCACGAGCAGTACGTC. The chain uses TRBV7-7 and TRBJ2-7, with TRBD2 identical over 9 bases. In germline, CDR1 is SSHAT, CDR2 FNYEAQ (reference sequence). After removal of 5 bases from V and 5 bases from J, the junction contained 13 bases not matched to a gene. This CDR3 is 16 amino acids long.

The chain uses TRBV30 and TRBJ2-1, with a weak D call TRBD2 (5 bases). CDR1 is GTSNPN and CDR2 is SVGIG in the germline V gene (reference sequence). Trimming left V 3 bases short and J 0 bases short, with 6 bases between. The length of the CDR3 is 13 residues. This CDR3 reads CAWSGVSYNEQFF. CDR3 sequence (DNA): TGTGCCTGGAGCGGGGTCTCCTACAATGAGCAGTTCTTC.

The rearrangement links TRBV6-5 to TRBJ2-7, with D tentatively TRBD2 (6 bases). The CDR3 length is 11 residues. CDR1 is MNHEY, CDR2 SVGAGI, per germline. The CDR3 region has the DNA TGTGCCAGCAGTTCCAACGGGGGAAGGAGAGTC. Amino acids: CASSSNGGRRV.

This chain uses TRBV13 with TRBJ2-3; no clear D. The V end was cut by 5 bases, the J end by 2 bases, with 2 bases between. The length of the CDR3 is 11 residues. Germline assignment: CDR1 PRHDT and CDR2 FYEKMQ (reference sequence). CDR3 in amino acids: CASSNTDTQYF. The CDR3 bases are TGTGCCAGCAGCAACACAGATACGCAGTATTTT.

The chain couples TRBV6-6 to TRBJ2-3, with D tentatively TRBD1 (6 bases). Trimming left V 0 bases short and J 2 bases short, with 9 bases between. CDR1 and CDR2 from the germline V gene are MNHNY and SVGAGI (reference sequence). There are 15 residues in the CDR3. The CDR3 loop is CASSYSGHNTDTQYF. CDR3 sequence (DNA): TGTGCCAGCAGTTACTCGGGACATAACACAGATACGCAGTATTTT.

The chain recombines TRBV6-5 with TRBJ1-1; possibly TRBD1 for D (5 bases). V gave up 4 bases and J gave up 2 bases, with 11 bases separating them. The CDR3 is 14 residues long. CDR1 is MNHEY and CDR2 is SVGAGI in the germline V gene. CDR3 DNA sequence: TGTGCCAGCAGTTCCCGGGGCTCCAACACTGAAGCTTTCTTT. Protein product: CASSSRGSNTEAFF.